Listed here are 28 T cell receptor beta chains from one sample, sequenced in a study of blood T cell repertoires in COVID-19. Assay: immunoSEQ multiplex PCR; the TCRdb copy retains only in-frame clones and omits some. The sample holds about 340,000 clones, more than 90% seen once. Material: PBMCs or T cells enriched from blood (not recorded which). The origin of the receptors is a young woman who had recovered from COVID-19.

DNA of the CDR3: TGTGCCAGTACCGGGACAGGGGGCGTTCAGCCCCAGCATTTT. Its translation: CASTGTGGVQPQHF. The rearrangement uses TRBV2 and TRBJ1-5, with 12 bases that match TRBD1. With 9 bases clipped from V and 6 bases from J, the junction kept 6 bases outside the gene matches. Germline values: CDR1 SNHLY, CDR2 FYNNEI. The CDR3 is made up of 14 amino acids.

V and J are TRBV20-1 and TRBJ2-5, with 9 bases fitting TRBD1. V trimming: 3 bases; J trimming: 5 bases; junction bases outside the gene matches: 16. Germline lookup yields CDR1 DFQATT and CDR2 SNEGSKA (reference sequence). The CDR3 totals 17 residues. The CDR3 DNA sequence: TGCAGTGCTAGTAAGGGACAGGGATTTTGGCGCGCGGAGACCCAGTACTTC. This gives the protein CSASKGQGFWRAETQYF.

V is TRBV19 and J is TRBJ1-5; D is unclear. The CDR3 covers 17 residues. The V gene's germline CDR1 is LNHDA and CDR2 SQIVND (reference sequence). V was trimmed by 4 bases and J by 0 bases, leaving 16 bases between them. This CDR3 is CASSTTGSLYSNQPQHF. CDR3 nucleotide sequence: TGTGCCAGTAGTACGACCGGGAGCCTCTATAGCAATCAGCCCCAGCATTTT.

The count of this clone is one. Mismatch with germline at one junction end may stem from a read error. The CDR3 nucleotides are TGCAGTGGGGGAGGGGGACCGGAGCGGTTCTTC. Translation: CSGGGGPERFF. V gene TRBV20-1 combines with J gene TRBJ2-1, with D possibly matching TRBD2 (7 bases). CDR3 length: 11 amino acids. Germline values: CDR1 DFQATT, CDR2 SNEGSKA (reference sequence).

This chain uses TRBV13 with TRBJ1-4; D gene unclear. This CDR3 region has 15 residues. The ends were cut back, 4 bases at V and 5 bases at J, with 14 bases in the middle. Germline-derived CDR1 and CDR2 are PRHDT and FYEKMQ (reference sequence). CDR3 sequence reads: CASSSHLTFNEKLFF. The CDR3 DNA follows: TGTGCCAGCAGCTCCCACCTCACTTTCAATGAAAAACTGTTTTTT.

This chain connects TRBV3-1 (or the pseudogene TRBV3-2) to TRBJ2-1; TRBD2 is a possible D gene (6 bases). V lost 5 bases and J lost 5, with 16 bases in between. This CDR3 comprises 15 residues. Germline CDR1 reads LGHDT; CDR2 reads YNNKEL (reference sequence). CDR3 DNA: TGTGCCAGCAGCGTGCGGGCGTGGAGGGACAATGAGCAGTTCTTC. This gives the protein CASSVRAWRDNEQFF.

The V call is TRBV7-2, the J call TRBJ2-7; D unclear. Deletions cut 5 bases from V and 0 bases from J, with 14 bases between. The germline gives CDR1 SGHTA, CDR2 FQGNSA. The CDR3 loop spans 15 amino acids. CDR3 sequence (DNA): TGTGCCAGCAGCCCACCGGTCCGGAGCTCCTACGAGCAGTACTTC. It encodes CASSPPVRSSYEQYF.

The gene calls are TRBV18 and TRBJ1-4; 8 bases are a match to TRBD1. CDR3 length: 15 amino acids. CDR1 is KGHSH, CDR2 LQKENI, per germline. With 5 bases clipped from V and 5 bases from J, the junction kept 7 bases outside the gene matches. CDR3 DNA sequence: TGTGCCAGCTCAACGTCGACAGGGGTAAATGAAAAACTGTTTTTT. This gives the protein CASSTSTGVNEKLFF.

This chain uses TRBV11-2 with TRBJ2-1; D unresolved. Germline CDR1 and CDR2: SGHAT and FQNNGV. The CDR3 length is 16 residues. V shed 1 base and J shed 1 base, with 11 bases lying between them. The CDR3 bases are TGTGCCAGCAGCTTAGGCACCGTGAGTTCCTACAATGAGCAGTTCTTC. It yields the protein CASSLGTVSSYNEQFF. The whole variable domain, remainder taken from reference TRBV11-2 and TRBJ2-1, is EAGVAQSPRYKIIEKRQSVAFWCNPISGHATLYWYQQILGQGPKLLIQFQNNGVVDDSQLPKDRFSAERLKGVDSTLKIQPAKLEDSAVYLCASSLGTVSSYNEQFFGPGTRLTVL.

The chain carries TRBV15 and TRBJ2-1; the match to TRBD2 covers 9 bases. Germline V gene data show CDR1 as LNHNV and CDR2 as YYDKDF (reference sequence). The CDR3 has 16 amino acids. J lost 0 bases, V lost 1 base, and 1 base had no gene match. In nucleotides, the CDR3 is TGTGCCACCAGCAGAGGCGGGAGGGGCTCCTACAATGAGCAGTTCTTC. It is translated as CATSRGGRGSYNEQFF.

V is TRBV7-2 and J is TRBJ1-5; the D gene is possibly TRBD1 (6 bases). Per germline, CDR1 SGHTA and CDR2 FQGNSA. V was clipped by 5 bases and J by 2 bases, with 13 bases between them. This CDR3 is 15 amino acids long. CDR3 bases: TGTGCCAGCAGCCCAGGGGATAGCCGCAATCAGCCCCAGCATTTT. Translating it yields CASSPGDSRNQPQHF.

The chain has TRBV27 and TRBJ1-5, with D possibly matching TRBD1 (6 bases). Germline V lookup: CDR1 MNHEY, CDR2 SMNVEV (reference sequence). The CDR3 covers 14 residues. Between the trimmed V and J ends, which lost 3 bases and 9 bases, there was a span of 15 bases. CDR3 protein: CASSLGHGAGPQHF. CDR3 nucleotide sequence: TGTGCCAGCAGTTTGGGACACGGGGCCGGGCCCCAGCATTTT.

This rearrangement joins TRBV12-3 or TRBV12-4 to TRBJ2-1; D unresolved. The CDR3 runs to 13 residues. Trimming stripped 6 bases from V and 0 bases from J, with 6 bases between. DNA of the CDR3: TGTGCCAGCAGCCCGAGCTCCTACAATGAGCAGTTCTTC. Translated, it gives CASSPSSYNEQFF.

The chain recombines TRBV11-3 with TRBJ2-5, with a possible D match to TRBD1 (6 bases). This CDR3 region has 14 residues. V lost 5 bases and J lost 1, with 11 bases in between. Germline V gene sequence: CDR1 SGHNT, CDR2 YENEEA. Written as DNA, the CDR3 is TGTGCCAGCAGCCCCCGGGACACCCAAGAGACCCAGTACTTC. It codes for CASSPRDTQETQYF.

This clone was counted a single time. V gene TRBV12-3 or TRBV12-4 combines with J gene TRBJ1-1; the D gene is possibly TRBD1 (5 bases). Trimming removed 3 bases from V and 2 bases from J, with 7 bases in between. This CDR3 is built from 13 residues. DNA for the CDR3: TGTGCCAGCAGTTTCCAGGGCAACACTGAAGCTTTCTTT. This sequence encodes CASSFQGNTEAFF.

The chain is built from TRBV15 and TRBJ2-3; 8 bases are shared with TRBD2. With V trimmed by 8 bases and J by 3 bases, 13 bases remained unmatched. The V gene's germline CDR1 is LNHNV and CDR2 YYDKDF (reference sequence). The CDR3 has 16 amino acids. The CDR3, as DNA: TGTGCCACCGCTGTGGGGGGGACTAGTGGAACAGATACGCAGTATTTT. Amino acids: CATAVGGTSGTDTQYF.

The rearrangement uses TRBV7-9 and TRBJ2-1, with D possibly being TRBD1 (5 bases). Trimming cost V 8 bases and J 5 bases, with 16 bases left between them. This CDR3 contains 14 residues. Looked up from germline, CDR1 is SEHNR and CDR2 is FQNEAQ (reference sequence). The CDR3 is CASLETQGHNEQFF. The CDR3 DNA reads TGTGCCAGCTTGGAGACCCAGGGCCACAATGAGCAGTTCTTC.

As to this clone: Other DNA sequences from this sample encode an identical CDR3 as well. The rearrangement uses TRBV7-9 and TRBJ1-1, with a weak D call TRBD1 (5 bases). The CDR3 runs to 13 residues. Germline V gene lookup returns CDR1 SEHNR and CDR2 FQNEAQ (reference sequence). The V gene lost 6 bases and the J gene lost 1 base, with 9 bases spanning the gap. The CDR3: CASSSQGNTEAFF. The CDR3 DNA follows: TGTGCCAGCAGTTCCCAGGGGAACACTGAAGCTTTCTTT.

The V gene is TRBV19, the J gene TRBJ2-3; no clear D. Germline values: CDR1 LNHDA, CDR2 SQIVND (reference sequence). This CDR3 spans 15 amino acids. V lost 5 bases and J 0 bases, leaving 12 bases between the germline ends. The CDR3 sequence: CASSGLSFSTDTQYF. CDR3 nucleotides: TGTGCCAGTAGTGGGCTGTCCTTCAGCACAGATACGCAGTATTTT.

The CDR3 bases are TGCGCCAGCAGCCAAACAGGGGTCTCCTACGAGCAGTACTTC. It specifies CASSQTGVSYEQYF. This chain joins TRBV4-3 and TRBJ2-7; 7 nucleotides line up with TRBD1. CDR3 length: 14 residues. J was trimmed by 0 bases and V by 2 bases; bases with no gene match: 1. Per the germline V gene, CDR1 is LGHNA and CDR2 is YSLEER.

The chain links TRBV13 to TRBJ2-1, with D perhaps matching TRBD1 (5 bases). V lost 4 bases, J lost 9 bases, and 25 bases lay in between. Germline CDR1 PRHDT, CDR2 FYEKMQ (reference sequence). The CDR3 totals 17 residues. CDR3 amino acids: CASSSGYSGSMGSEQFF. The CDR3 bases are TGTGCCAGCAGCTCAGGATACTCAGGGTCAATGGGAAGTGAGCAGTTCTTC.

This sequence joins TRBV3-1 (or the pseudogene TRBV3-2) and TRBJ2-2, with D tentatively TRBD2 (6 bases). The CDR3 has 15 amino acids. V gave up 4 bases and J gave up 3 bases, with 12 bases separating them. The V gene's germline CDR1 is LGHDT and CDR2 YNNKEL (reference sequence). The CDR3 sequence is CASSLRGTYTGELFF. CDR3 in DNA: TGTGCCAGCAGCCTCCGGGGGACCTACACCGGGGAGCTGTTTTTT.

The chain uses TRBV12-5 and TRBJ2-3; weak D call: TRBD2 (6 bases). The CDR3 has 20 amino acids. Trimming removed 1 base from V and 6 bases from J, with 29 bases in between. Germline CDR1 reads LGHNT; CDR2 reads FRNRAP. The CDR3 reads CASGLERRGLRPVELDTQYF. In DNA form, the CDR3 reads TGTGCTAGTGGTTTGGAACGACGTGGACTACGACCCGTTGAGCTGGATACGCAGTATTTT.

The chain couples TRBV28 to TRBJ1-5; 8 bases match TRBD1. This CDR3 comprises 16 residues. V lost 6 bases, J lost 2 bases, and 9 bases stayed unmatched. Looked up from germline, CDR1 is MDHEN and CDR2 is SYDVKM. The CDR3 sequence is CASSSPGQGGNQPQHF. The CDR3 DNA follows: TGTGCCAGCAGCAGTCCCGGACAGGGCGGCAATCAGCCCCAGCATTTT.

This chain uses TRBV7-6 with TRBJ2-7; 10 bases line up with TRBD2. V was clipped by 4 bases and J by 2 bases; unmatched bases: 5. Germline loops: CDR1 SGHVS, CDR2 FNYEAQ. The CDR3 loop spans 15 amino acids. The DNA of the CDR3 is TGTGCCAGCAGCTCCAGACTAGCGGGTACCTACGAGCAGTACTTC. Protein: CASSSRLAGTYEQYF.

The genes are TRBV7-2 and TRBJ2-1, with 7 bases that match TRBD2. The germline V gene encodes CDR1 SGHTA and CDR2 FQGNSA. CDR3 size: 15 residues. V lost 2 bases and J lost 3; bases outside the gene matches: 4. CDR3 nucleotides: TGTGCCAGCAGCTTATGGCGGGAGCTCTACAATGAGCAGTTCTTC. Its translation is CASSLWRELYNEQFF.

In this sample, this clone turned up a few times. The gene calls are TRBV20-1 and TRBJ1-2; 10 bases are shared with TRBD1. V shed 3 bases, J shed 7 bases, and the junction held 5 bases outside the gene matches. CDR1 DFQATT and CDR2 SNEGSKA come from the germline V gene (reference sequence). This CDR3 comprises 13 residues. The CDR3 bases are TGCAGTGCTAGTGGGACAGGGGTAGGTGGCTACACCTTC. Protein: CSASGTGVGGYTF.

This clone was counted once. The J gene is TRBJ2-2, the V gene TRBV6-5, with D tentatively TRBD2 (5 bases). The CDR3 is made up of 15 amino acids. Trimming left V 2 bases short and J 5 bases short, with 12 bases between. From germline, CDR1 is MNHEY and CDR2 SVGAGI. CDR3 sequence: CASSYQLRGTGELFF. The CDR3 DNA is TGTGCCAGCAGTTACCAGCTCCGAGGGACCGGGGAGCTGTTTTTT.